One sample yielded the 4 T cell receptor beta chains listed below, sequenced in a study of cytomegalovirus exposure and HLA in healthy donors. The PCR was carried out with 60 Vbeta primers and 13 Jbeta primers. The data were produced by immunoSEQ multiplex PCR, yet TCRdb's version contains in-frame clones alone and is incomplete. This sample has 95,000 to 100,000 clones; about 76% occur once, and the top ten carry roughly 8.8%. Sequencing was performed on PBMCs. These TCRs come from a human donor in good health.

V gene TRBV7-9 combines with J gene TRBJ2-7; D unresolved. The germline V and J ends were trimmed by 0 bases and 6 bases, with 6 bases remaining between them. Germline CDR1 is SEHNR and CDR2 is FQNEAQ (reference sequence). The CDR3 is made up of 12 amino acids. CDR3 in amino acids: CASSLAEREQYF. In DNA form, the CDR3 reads TGTGCCAGCAGCTTAGCCGAGCGCGAGCAGTACTTC.

This chain links TRBV19 with TRBJ2-5; a weak D match, TRBD2 (5 bases). CDR1 and CDR2 (germline): LNHDA, SQIVND (reference sequence). CDR3 size: 13 residues. The germline V and J ends were trimmed by 6 bases and 7 bases, with 15 bases remaining between them. The CDR3 loop is CASSPRIGGTQYF. CDR3 coding DNA: TGTGCCAGTAGCCCTCGAATAGGAGGGACCCAGTACTTC.

V gene TRBV30 combines with J gene TRBJ2-5; TRBD2 agrees at 9 bases. This CDR3 spans 13 amino acids. Germline CDR1 GTSNPN, CDR2 SVGIG (reference sequence). V gave up 0 bases and J gave up 6 bases; unmatched junction bases: 2. The CDR3 reads CAWSVSGSKTQYF. The CDR3 DNA is TGTGCCTGGAGTGTTAGCGGGAGTAAGACCCAGTACTTC.

The table lists this clone with a few counts. The V and J genes are TRBV7-9 and TRBJ1-1; D gene ambiguous. Trimming left V 5 bases short and J 8 bases short, with 12 bases between. Germline-derived CDR1 and CDR2 are SEHNR and FQNEAQ (reference sequence). The CDR3 sequence is 12 residues long. Written as DNA, the CDR3 is TGTGCCAGCAGCCTTCGGAACGGGGAAGCTTTCTTT. Translation gives CASSLRNGEAFF.